A single sample is the source of the 28 T cell receptor beta chains below, sequenced in a study of shared clonotypes between healthy human individuals. It was CD45RO-negative cells, positively selected for CCR7, that made up naive CD8 cells, with terminally differentiated effector memory CD45RA+ cells excluded. Sequenced by immunoSEQ multiplex PCR; TCRdb stores in-frame clones only, minus some. Counted here are millions of clones, roughly 91% occurring once; the ten biggest clones make up around 1.7%. The sample was naive CD8+ T cells from PBMCs. The receptors were sampled from a man younger than 35 in good health. Some clones in this sample may be carry-over from other donors' samples.

DNA of the CDR3: TGTGCCAGCAGCAGACTGCCGAACACTGAAGCTTTCTTT. This sequence encodes CASSRLPNTEAFF. The chain recombines TRBV6-4 with TRBJ1-1; D unresolved. V was pared by 6 bases and J by 1 base, with 9 bases between. CDR1 and CDR2 (germline): MRHNA, SNTAGT. This CDR3 is built from 13 residues.

This clone has just one count. The chain links TRBV28 to TRBJ2-2; D assignment may be TRBD1 or TRBD2 (5 bases each). The V gene's germline CDR1 is MDHEN and CDR2 SYDVKM. The CDR3 has 15 amino acids. V dropped 5 bases and J dropped 6 bases, with 16 bases sitting between them. CDR3 amino acids: CASSDTGTAPGELFF. The CDR3 region has the DNA TGTGCCAGCAGTGATACCGGGACGGCCCCCGGGGAGCTGTTTTTT.

This CDR3 is CASSPGYYEQYF. The CDR3 DNA follows: TGTGCCAGCTCACCGGGATACTACGAGCAGTACTTC. The genes are TRBV18 and TRBJ2-7; D is uncertain. The V and J ends lost 3 bases and 3 bases respectively, with 6 bases between them. Germline-derived CDR1 and CDR2 are KGHSH and LQKENI. CDR3 length: 12 amino acids.

The J gene is TRBJ1-1, the V gene TRBV11-2; D gene ambiguous. This CDR3 comprises 16 residues. V lost 3 bases to trimming and J lost 0 bases, with 14 bases between them. Looked up from germline, CDR1 is SGHAT and CDR2 is FQNNGV. The CDR3 sequence: CASSLSPRALNTEAFF. As DNA, the CDR3 is TGTGCCAGCAGCTTGAGTCCTAGGGCGTTGAACACTGAAGCTTTCTTT. The entire variable domain, with the rest obtained from reference TRBV11-2 and TRBJ1-1, is as follows: EAGVAQSPRYKIIEKRQSVAFWCNPISGHATLYWYQQILGQGPKLLIQFQNNGVVDDSQLPKDRFSAERLKGVDSTLKIQPAKLEDSAVYLCASSLSPRALNTEAFFGQGTRLTVV.

This chain uses TRBV28 with TRBJ2-7, with D possibly being TRBD2 (6 bases). Germline V gene data show CDR1 as MDHEN and CDR2 as SYDVKM. The V gene lost 3 bases and the J gene lost 2 bases, with 14 bases spanning the gap. This CDR3 has 15 residues. The CDR3 DNA is TGTGCCAGCAGTTTCGGAGCGGGCACTGCCTACGAGCAGTACTTC. This encodes CASSFGAGTAYEQYF.

The V call is TRBV30, the J call TRBJ2-7; D remains unclear. CDR3 length equals 13 residues. With 1 base removed from V and 5 bases from J, the gap between germline ends came to 12 bases. Germline lookup yields CDR1 GTSNPN and CDR2 SVGIG (reference sequence). The DNA for the CDR3 is TGTGCCTGGAGTGAAGTGGAGAGGAACGAGCAGTACTTC. Protein product: CAWSEVERNEQYF.

The chain carries TRBV28 and TRBJ2-7; TRBD2 might be the D (6 bases). The ends were cut back, 5 bases at V and 2 bases at J, with 22 bases in the middle. This CDR3 region has 17 residues. Germline CDR1 and CDR2: MDHEN and SYDVKM. This CDR3 is CASSPLPVAVVAYEQYF. CDR3 DNA sequence: TGTGCCAGCAGTCCGCTCCCCGTAGCGGTAGTAGCCTACGAGCAGTACTTC.

This chain joins TRBV28 and TRBJ1-1, with 8 positions matching TRBD1. J was trimmed by 1 base and V by 5 bases; bases with no gene match: 12. The germline CDR1 and CDR2 sequences are MDHEN and SYDVKM. The CDR3 length is 17 residues. The CDR3 reads CASSLPGQALRNTEAFF. The CDR3 DNA reads as TGTGCCAGCAGTCTGCCGGGACAGGCCCTTAGGAACACTGAAGCTTTCTTT.

The rearrangement joins TRBV29-1 to TRBJ2-7; TRBD1 might be the D (5 bases). V lost 5 bases, J lost 4 bases, and 18 bases lay in between. Germline V gene lookup returns CDR1 SQVTM and CDR2 ANQGSEA. This CDR3 is built from 14 residues. Here the CDR3 reads CSVLVGPVVYEQYF. CDR3 bases: TGCAGCGTTTTAGTGGGGCCGGTCGTATACGAGCAGTACTTC.

CDR3 in DNA: TGTGCCAGCAGTTTACAGACGGGCACTGAAGCTTTCTTT. Protein product: CASSLQTGTEAFF. The chain has TRBV6-5 and TRBJ1-1; unclear D gene. This CDR3 has 13 amino acids. Trimming took 4 bases from V and 4 from J, leaving 10 bases between them. Looked up from germline, CDR1 is MNHEY and CDR2 is SVGAGI.

The rearrangement joins TRBV7-8 to TRBJ2-2, with 10 positions matching TRBD2. This CDR3 contains 20 residues. Trimming at V came to 2 bases and at J to 3 bases, leaving 15 bases not matched to a gene. Per the germline V gene, CDR1 is SGHVS and CDR2 is FQNEAQ. CDR3 bases: TGTGCCAGCAGCTTACCAAGAGTCCTAGCGGGAGTTGGGGACACCGGGGAGCTGTTTTTT. Translated: CASSLPRVLAGVGDTGELFF.

The chain uses TRBV27 and TRBJ2-3; D unclear. The V gene lost 4 bases and the J gene lost 1 base, with 3 bases spanning the gap. Per germline, CDR1 MNHEY and CDR2 SMNVEV (reference sequence). The CDR3 has 12 residues. CDR3 in DNA: TGTGCCAGCAGTTGGGGCACAGATACGCAGTATTTT. This gives the protein CASSWGTDTQYF.

The V and J genes are TRBV7-8 and TRBJ1-5; 7 bases align to TRBD1. CDR1 SGHVS and CDR2 FQNEAQ come from the germline V gene. CDR3 size: 15 residues. With V trimmed by 5 bases and J by 4 bases, 8 bases remained unmatched. The CDR3 reads CASSPDRVGNQPQHF. The CDR3 DNA is TGTGCCAGCAGCCCTGACAGGGTGGGGAATCAGCCCCAGCATTTT.

This clone has just one count. The chain has TRBV4-1 and TRBJ2-1; TRBD2 might be the D (5 bases). CDR3 length: 15 residues. Germline V gene lookup returns CDR1 MGHRA and CDR2 YSYEKL. The ends were cut back, 7 bases at V and 0 bases at J, with 13 bases in the middle. Here the CDR3 reads CASNPAASSYNEQFF. The CDR3 region has the DNA TGCGCCAGCAACCCAGCGGCGAGCTCCTACAATGAGCAGTTCTTC.

This clone showed up just once. The identical CDR3 is also encoded by other nucleotide sequences in the sample. The chain links TRBV28 to TRBJ2-3; D unclear. Trimming left V 3 bases short and J 4 bases short, with 5 bases between. This CDR3 contains 12 residues. Germline lookup yields CDR1 MDHEN and CDR2 SYDVKM. In DNA, the CDR3 is TGTGCCAGCAGTTTGGGTGCAGATACGCAGTATTTT. Its protein product is CASSLGADTQYF.

Notes on this clone: Distinct nucleotide sequences in the sample also encode this CDR3. The chain combines TRBV7-3 with TRBJ2-1, with 14 bases lining up with TRBD2. V dropped 4 bases and J dropped 10; count of bases not matched to a gene: 6. The germline gives CDR1 SGHTA, CDR2 FQGTGA. The CDR3 is 15 residues long. The CDR3, as DNA: TGTGCCAGCAGCTCGGGACTAGCGGGAGTTGGGGAGCAGTTCTTC. Residues: CASSSGLAGVGEQFF.

On this clone: This specimen includes other DNA sequences encoding the same CDR3. The J gene is TRBJ2-5, the V gene TRBV19; possible D gene TRBD1, 5 bases. This CDR3 contains 13 residues. Germline V gene data show CDR1 as LNHDA and CDR2 as SQIVND (reference sequence). V was trimmed by 6 bases and J by 3 bases, leaving 11 bases between them. CDR3 loop: CASSVDREETQYF. CDR3 sequence (DNA): TGTGCCAGTAGCGTCGACAGAGAAGAGACCCAGTACTTC.

This chain uses TRBV11-3 with TRBJ2-7; D remains ambiguous. The V end was cut by 5 bases, the J end by 5 bases, with 10 bases between. This CDR3 region has 12 residues. Germline V gene data show CDR1 as SGHNT and CDR2 as YENEEA. The CDR3 DNA follows: TGTGCCAGCAGCCGCCGCTGGAACGAGCAGTACTTC. It encodes CASSRRWNEQYF.

This chain's CDR3 is CAGRQGANYGYTF. DNA for the CDR3: TGTGCCGGTCGACAGGGAGCTAACTATGGCTACACCTTC. The chain recombines TRBV19 with TRBJ1-2, with 7 bases identical to TRBD1. The CDR3 is 13 residues long. V shed 11 bases and J 0 bases; nucleotides not matched to a gene: 6. Germline-derived CDR1 and CDR2 are LNHDA and SQIVND (reference sequence). The whole variable domain, filled in from reference TRBV19 and TRBJ1-2, reads DGGITQSPKYLFRKEGQNVTLSCEQNLNHDAMYWYRQDPGQGLRLIYYSQIVNDFQKGDIAEGYSVSREKKESFPLTVTSAQKNPTAFYLCAGRQGANYGYTFGSGTRLTVV.

This clone occurred once. J is TRBJ2-7 and V is TRBV14, with a tentative D call TRBD1 (7 bases). V shed 1 base and J shed 3 bases, with 13 bases lying between them. CDR1 SGHDN and CDR2 FVKESK come from the germline V gene. The CDR3 sequence is 15 residues long. In nucleotides, the CDR3 is TGTGCCAGCAGCCAAGGGGCAGGGGGGAGCTACGAGCAGTACTTC. Its protein product is CASSQGAGGSYEQYF. Full variable domain (remainder filled in from reference TRBV14 and TRBJ2-7): EAGVTQFPSHSVIEKGQTVTLRCDPISGHDNLYWYRRVMGKEIKFLLHFVKESKQDESGMPNNRFLAERTGGTYSTLKVQPAELEDSGVYFCASSQGAGGSYEQYFGPGTRLTVT.

This clone was seen once. The V gene is TRBV6-5, the J gene TRBJ2-7, with a possible D match to TRBD2 (6 bases). V dropped 6 bases and J dropped 0 bases, with 12 bases sitting between them. The CDR3 runs to 14 residues. Germline assignment: CDR1 MNHEY and CDR2 SVGAGI. CDR3 DNA sequence: TGTGCCAGCAGCCCTCTAGCGACCTCCTACGAGCAGTACTTC. Its translation: CASSPLATSYEQYF.

The V call is TRBV7-6, the J call TRBJ2-7; no clear D. Trimming removed 1 base at V and 9 bases at J, with 19 bases between. This CDR3 region has 15 residues. The germline gives CDR1 SGHVS, CDR2 FNYEAQ. The CDR3 DNA is TGTGCCAGCAGCTTAGGTAGGACCGGGCTACGAGGGCAGTACTTC. Residues: CASSLGRTGLRGQYF.

This chain connects TRBV27 to TRBJ1-5; TRBD1 is a possible D gene (6 bases). Germline V CDR1 and CDR2: MNHEY, SMNVEV (reference sequence). The CDR3 spans 13 residues. Trimming removed 7 bases from V and 6 bases from J, with 13 bases in between. CDR3 bases: TGTGCCAGCACTAAGGGGGACGGTCAGCCCCAGCATTTT. Translated: CASTKGDGQPQHF.

The V and J genes are TRBV28 and TRBJ1-1, with D unresolved. The V and J ends lost 3 bases and 0 bases respectively, with 11 bases between them. The CDR3 consists of 15 residues. The germline gives CDR1 MDHEN, CDR2 SYDVKM. This CDR3 reads CASSLLTGMNTEAFF. The CDR3, as DNA: TGTGCCAGCAGTTTGCTGACGGGGATGAACACTGAAGCTTTCTTT.

The V call is TRBV14, the J call TRBJ2-1; D call uncertain. The germline CDR1 and CDR2 sequences are SGHDN and FVKESK. The CDR3 spans 14 residues. Trimming stripped 4 bases from V and 3 bases from J, with 10 bases between. CDR3 sequence reads: CASSPRLDYNEQFF. As DNA, the CDR3 is TGTGCCAGCAGCCCTCGGTTGGACTACAATGAGCAGTTCTTC.

This clone was counted a single time. The rearrangement joins TRBV28 to TRBJ2-5, with no clear D. With 5 bases removed from V and 5 bases from J, the gap between germline ends came to 24 bases. The CDR3 loop spans 17 amino acids. Germline V lookup: CDR1 MDHEN, CDR2 SYDVKM. The CDR3 bases are TGTGCCAGCAGTCCCTTTGGGTCGGCCAACTTTCGGGAGACCCAGTACTTC. It yields the protein CASSPFGSANFRETQYF.

The V call is TRBV7-8, the J call TRBJ2-1; TRBD2 aligns across 8 bases. V shed 5 bases and J 4 bases; nucleotides not matched to a gene: 7. The germline gives CDR1 SGHVS, CDR2 FQNEAQ. The CDR3 length is 15 residues. CDR3 sequence: CASSIAGLVYNEQFF. In DNA form, the CDR3 reads TGTGCCAGCAGCATTGCGGGACTAGTTTACAATGAGCAGTTCTTC.

The chain carries TRBV9 and TRBJ2-7, with TRBD2 as a possible D gene (6 bases). This CDR3 is built from 15 residues. The V gene's germline CDR1 is SGDLS and CDR2 YYNGEE. Trimming left V 4 bases short and J 3 bases short, with 17 bases between. The CDR3 loop reads CASSPTGSSVYEQYF. The CDR3 nucleotides are TGTGCCAGCAGCCCCACCGGGTCTAGCGTCTACGAGCAGTACTTC.